This TCR beta chain was retrieved from a study of blood T cell repertoires in COVID-19. Study-level information: Sample material is recorded as cDNA or gDNA derived from T cells, B-cell-depleted T cells, or PBMCs.

This CDR3 has 15 amino acids. The germline CDR1 and CDR2 sequences are LGHNA and YSLEER. V was pared by 5 bases and J by 6 bases, with 18 bases between. Original methodology: Amplification with reference gene primers provided the estimates of nucleated cell counts. TCRdb's copy holds only in-frame clones and misses some; the assay was immunoSEQ multiplex PCR. The DNA was the basis for D and trimming; V, J and clone size are from that table. This sample has tens of thousands of clones; 77% occur once, and the top ten carry about 45%. This clonotype was obtained from a man aged 70 or older with active or convalescent COVID-19. The chain combines TRBV4-3 with TRBJ2-3, with D possibly being TRBD2 (6 bases). The sequencing sample was made of peripheral blood. In DNA, the CDR3 is TGCGCCAGCAGCGGAACCGCCCAACGGGGGGATACGCAGTATTTT. Its translation: CASSGTAQRGDTQYF.